The 15 T cell receptor beta chains listed next were all sequenced from one sample in a study of identical twins. TCRdb re-derived calls from the 5' RACE reads in MiXCR, one entry per CDR3 protein. The table lists fewer than 350,000 distinct CDR3 sequences, approximately 8% of them singletons. These data are also associated with another study on yellow fever vaccine responses in identical twins.

Sequenced sample: memory (CD45RO+) T cells sorted from blood. All receptors derive from a woman between 18 and 29 years old in good health.

This clonotype was found many times. The rearrangement joins TRBV12-3 or TRBV12-4 to TRBJ2-1; D is unresolved. The V and J ends lost 3 bases and 0 bases respectively, with 3 bases between them. The CDR3 covers 13 residues. The CDR3 loop is CASSFRSYNEQFF. CDR3 coding DNA: TGTGCCAGCAGTTTCCGCTCCTACAATGAGCAGTTCTTC.

The chain couples TRBV20-1 to TRBJ2-5, with 15 bases aligning to TRBD2. Germline values: CDR1 DFQATT, CDR2 SNEGSKA (reference sequence). This CDR3 is built from 14 residues. V dropped 7 bases and J dropped 4; count of bases not matched to a gene: 4. The DNA of the CDR3 is TGCAGTGTTCGGACTAGCGGGGGGGGAGAGACCCAGTACTTC. Protein: CSVRTSGGGETQYF.

This clonotype was seen at least ten times. The V call is TRBV4-1, the J call TRBJ1-5, with D perhaps matching TRBD1 (5 bases). This CDR3 region has 14 residues. The V gene lost 1 base and the J gene lost 6 bases, with 10 bases spanning the gap. Germline CDR1 and CDR2: MGHRA and YSYEKL. CDR3 nucleotide sequence: TGCGCCAGCAGCCAAGGCAGGGAAGGTCAGCCCCAGCATTTT. Translating it yields CASSQGREGQPQHF.

The chain recombines TRBV20-1 with TRBJ2-3; 10 nucleotides align to TRBD1. The germline CDR1 and CDR2 sequences are DFQATT and SNEGSKA (reference sequence). V lost 4 bases, J lost 7 bases, and 8 bases stayed unmatched. The CDR3 contains 14 residues. CDR3 DNA: TGCAGTGCTATAAGGACAGGGGGAGGTAATACGCAGTATTTT. Translation gives CSAIRTGGGNTQYF.

The rearrangement links TRBV11-1 to TRBJ1-1; TRBD1 matches at 8 bases. The J segment lost 1 base and the V segment lost 0 bases, leaving 7 bases of the junction unmatched. In germline, CDR1 is SGHAT, CDR2 FQDESV (reference sequence). CDR3 length equals 17 residues. CDR3 amino acids: CASSLAGTGLTNTEAFF. Written as DNA, the CDR3 is TGTGCCAGCAGCTTAGCAGGGACAGGCTTAACGAACACTGAAGCTTTCTTT.

V and J are TRBV20-1 and TRBJ1-2; 7 positions agree with TRBD1. This CDR3 has 12 amino acids. The V segment lost 5 bases and the J segment 8 bases; nucleotides outside the gene matches: 8. The germline V gene has CDR1 DFQATT and CDR2 SNEGSKA (reference sequence). For the CDR3, the DNA is TGCAGTGCTCCAACAGGGGCGGGCGGCTACACCTTC. It specifies CSAPTGAGGYTF.

This clonotype was seen many times. The rearrangement joins TRBV28 to TRBJ1-2; 7 positions agree with TRBD1. The germline gives CDR1 MDHEN, CDR2 SYDVKM. CDR3 length: 15 amino acids. V was clipped by 6 bases and J by 2 bases; unmatched bases: 9. CDR3 in DNA: TGTGCCAGCAGAGAAAGGGACAGACACAACTATGGCTACACCTTC. Its protein product is CASRERDRHNYGYTF.

The table lists this clonotype with many counts. This chain uses TRBV5-1 with TRBJ1-6, with D maybe TRBD1 (6 bases). The CDR3 extends over 16 amino acids. The V gene lost 1 base and the J gene lost 0 bases, with 8 bases spanning the gap. From germline, CDR1 is SGHRS and CDR2 YFSETQ. CDR3 amino acids: CASSLSDSSYNSPLHF. The CDR3 DNA reads as TGCGCCAGCAGCTTGTCGGACAGCTCCTATAATTCACCCCTCCACTTT.

The genes are TRBV14 and TRBJ2-7; TRBD2 matches 10 bases. The CDR3 spans 16 residues. V trimming: 2 bases; J trimming: 2 bases; junction bases outside the gene matches: 6. CDR1 is SGHDN and CDR2 is FVKESK in the germline V gene. The DNA for the CDR3 is TGTGCCAGCAGCCAAACAGGACTAGCGGCAACCTACGAGCAGTACTTC. Translation gives CASSQTGLAATYEQYF.

This clonotype was counted ten times or more. The V call is TRBV5-6, the J call TRBJ2-7; no clear D gene. Germline V gives CDR1 SGHDT, CDR2 YYEEEE. This CDR3 spans 12 amino acids. The V gene lost 5 bases and the J gene lost 3 bases, with 9 bases spanning the gap. In DNA form, the CDR3 reads TGTGCCAGCAGTGGCAGGAGCTACGAGCAGTACTTC. Translating gives CASSGRSYEQYF.

At least ten counts were recorded for this clonotype. This sequence joins TRBV12-3 or TRBV12-4 and TRBJ2-7; 9 bases match TRBD2. This CDR3 has 15 residues. V was clipped by 7 bases and J by 4 bases; unmatched bases: 11. The CDR3 spells CASNMGLASSYEQYF. The CDR3 DNA reads as TGTGCCAGCAACATGGGACTAGCCAGTTCGTACGAGCAGTACTTC.

The chain joins TRBV5-1 to TRBJ2-7; 9 nucleotides match TRBD1. J gave up 4 bases and V 4 bases, and 6 bases lay outside the gene matches. Germline V gives CDR1 SGHRS, CDR2 YFSETQ. The CDR3 runs to 14 residues. The CDR3 nucleotides read TGCGCCAGCAGCCAGGGACAGGGAGGATACGAGCAGTACTTC. It translates to CASSQGQGGYEQYF.

The table lists this clonotype with a few counts. V is TRBV13 and J is TRBJ2-4; D is possibly TRBD1 (5 bases). Germline-derived CDR1 and CDR2 are PRHDT and FYEKMQ (reference sequence). The V end was cut by 0 bases, the J end by 0 bases, with 6 bases between. The CDR3 runs 15 residues. The CDR3 DNA reads as TGTGCCAGCAGCTTAGGGACAGTAGCCAAAAACATTCAGTACTTC. It translates to CASSLGTVAKNIQYF.

The CDR3: CASSLRGRRQETQYF. DNA for the CDR3: TGTGCCAGCAGCCTCAGGGGAAGACGGCAAGAGACCCAGTACTTC. V is TRBV13 and J is TRBJ2-5; D may be TRBD1 (6 bases). V lost 5 bases and J 2 bases, leaving 15 bases between the germline ends. The CDR3 is 15 residues long. Germline loops: CDR1 PRHDT, CDR2 FYEKMQ (reference sequence).

This clonotype was recorded a few times. The rearrangement uses TRBV28 and TRBJ1-5, with no clear D. The CDR3 runs to 12 residues. The V end was cut by 0 bases, the J end by 5 bases, with 2 bases between. CDR1 is MDHEN and CDR2 is SYDVKM in the germline V gene. For the CDR3, the DNA is TGTGCCAGCAGTTTATGGGATCAGCCCCAGCATTTT. Residues: CASSLWDQPQHF.